The 6 T cell receptor beta chains presented below share a single source sample, sequenced in a study of T cells in Graves' hyperthyroidism and ophthalmopathy. The CDR3 regions of TCR beta were amplified from RNA transcripts. The HTBI primer set was used in a first-round RT-PCR of the TCR CDR3. TCRdb independently ran MiXCR on the multiplex PCR reads; one entry per CDR3 protein. Among about 350,000 distinct CDR3 sequences listed, approximately 13% were seen once. The material sequenced was blood. These receptor sequences come from a woman aged 25 to 45 with Graves' hyperthyroidism.

This chain links TRBV20-1 with TRBJ2-1, with 8 bases matching TRBD1. The CDR3 runs to 14 residues. The V segment lost 6 bases and the J segment 6 bases; nucleotides outside the gene matches: 10. In germline, CDR1 is DFQATT, CDR2 SNEGSKA (reference sequence). CDR3 sequence: CSAGPGTGSNEQFF. The CDR3 DNA is TGCAGTGCCGGGCCCGGGACAGGTAGCAATGAGCAGTTCTTC.

This clonotype has a count of ten or more. This chain joins TRBV4-1 and TRBJ2-3; 9 nucleotides match TRBD2. The CDR3 totals 16 residues. Germline CDR1 MGHRA, CDR2 YSYEKL. V lost 4 bases and J lost 1; bases outside the gene matches: 6. CDR3 in amino acids: CASSLSGSYGTDTQYF. The CDR3, as DNA: TGCGCCAGCAGCCTTAGCGGGAGCTACGGCACAGATACGCAGTATTTT.

This clonotype was detected a few times. This chain uses TRBV9 with TRBJ2-1; 9 nucleotides match TRBD1. Per germline, CDR1 SGDLS and CDR2 YYNGEE. The CDR3 is 15 residues long. V shed 3 bases, J shed 4 bases, and the junction held 5 bases outside the gene matches. The chain's CDR3 is CASSGTGAEYNEQFF. CDR3 DNA sequence: TGTGCCAGCAGCGGGACAGGGGCCGAATACAATGAGCAGTTCTTC. The whole variable domain, filled in from reference TRBV9 and TRBJ2-1, reads DSGVTQTPKHLITATGQRVTLRCSPRSGDLSVYWYQQSLDQGLQFLIQYYNGEERAKGNILERFSAQQFPDLHSELNLSSLELGDSALYFCASSGTGAEYNEQFFGPGTRLTVL.

This clonotype was observed many times. The rearrangement links TRBV28 to TRBJ2-7; 10 nucleotides match TRBD2. CDR1 is MDHEN, CDR2 SYDVKM, per germline. CDR3 length: 14 residues. With V trimmed by 8 bases and J by 2 bases, 6 bases remained unmatched. CDR3 sequence reads: CASSLAGLPYEQYF. CDR3 sequence (DNA): TGTGCCAGCTCACTAGCGGGGCTGCCCTACGAGCAGTACTTC.

CDR3 region: CASSHSAREETQYF. CDR3 nucleotides: TGTGCCAGCAGCCACTCAGCCAGGGAAGAGACCCAGTACTTC. The chain joins TRBV7-8 to TRBJ2-5, with a tentative D call TRBD1 (5 bases). Germline V gives CDR1 SGHVS, CDR2 FQNEAQ. Trimming shortened V by 5 bases and J by 3 bases, and 13 bases separated the two germline ends. The CDR3 sequence is 14 residues long.

This clonotype was counted between two and nine times. The rearrangement links TRBV27 to TRBJ1-1, with no clear D. CDR3 length: 15 residues. Germline CDR1 MNHEY, CDR2 SMNVEV (reference sequence). Trimming stripped 1 base from V and 3 bases from J, with 12 bases between. The DNA of the CDR3 is TGTGCCAGCAGTTTATATCGGAGGAGGGACACTGAAGCTTTCTTT. Its protein product is CASSLYRRRDTEAFF.